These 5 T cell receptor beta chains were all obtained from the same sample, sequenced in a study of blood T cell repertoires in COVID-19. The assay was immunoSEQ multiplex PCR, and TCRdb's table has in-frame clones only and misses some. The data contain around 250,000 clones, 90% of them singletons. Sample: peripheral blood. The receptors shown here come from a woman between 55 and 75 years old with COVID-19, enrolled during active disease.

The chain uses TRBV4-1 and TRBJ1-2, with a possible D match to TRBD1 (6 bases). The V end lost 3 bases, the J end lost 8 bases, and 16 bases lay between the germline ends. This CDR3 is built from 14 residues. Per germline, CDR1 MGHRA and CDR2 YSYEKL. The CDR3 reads CASSHPGEGRGYTF. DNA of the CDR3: TGCGCCAGCAGCCACCCAGGGGAGGGCAGGGGCTACACCTTC.

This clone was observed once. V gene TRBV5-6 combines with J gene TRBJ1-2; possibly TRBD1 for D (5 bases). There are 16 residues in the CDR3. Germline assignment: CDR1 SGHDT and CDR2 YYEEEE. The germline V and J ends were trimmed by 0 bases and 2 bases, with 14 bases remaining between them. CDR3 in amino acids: CASSLGARQSNYGYTF. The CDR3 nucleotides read TGTGCCAGCAGCTTGGGGGCACGACAGTCCAACTATGGCTACACCTTC.

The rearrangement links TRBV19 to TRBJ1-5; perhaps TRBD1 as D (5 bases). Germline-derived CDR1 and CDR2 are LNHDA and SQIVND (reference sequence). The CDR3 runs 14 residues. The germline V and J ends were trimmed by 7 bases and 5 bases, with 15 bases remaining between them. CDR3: CASKRGTGYQPQHF. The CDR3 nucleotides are TGTGCCAGTAAACGCGGGACGGGTTATCAGCCCCAGCATTTT. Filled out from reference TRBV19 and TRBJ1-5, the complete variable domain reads DGGITQSPKYLFRKEGQNVTLSCEQNLNHDAMYWYRQDPGQGLRLIYYSQIVNDFQKGDIAEGYSVSREKKESFPLTVTSAQKNPTAFYLCASKRGTGYQPQHFGDGTRLSIL.

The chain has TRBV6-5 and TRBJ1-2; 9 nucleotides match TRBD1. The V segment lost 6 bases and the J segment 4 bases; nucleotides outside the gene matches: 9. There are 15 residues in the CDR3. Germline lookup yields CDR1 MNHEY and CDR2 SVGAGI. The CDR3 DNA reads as TGTGCCAGCAGAGCGACAGGGGGGAACTTCTATGGCTACACCTTC. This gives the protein CASRATGGNFYGYTF.

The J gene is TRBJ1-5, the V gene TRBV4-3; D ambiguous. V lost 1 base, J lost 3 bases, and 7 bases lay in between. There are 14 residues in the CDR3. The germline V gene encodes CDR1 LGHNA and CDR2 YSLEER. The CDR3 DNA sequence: TGCGCCAGCAGCCAAGTGGGCCTCAATCAGCCCCAGCATTTT. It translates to CASSQVGLNQPQHF.